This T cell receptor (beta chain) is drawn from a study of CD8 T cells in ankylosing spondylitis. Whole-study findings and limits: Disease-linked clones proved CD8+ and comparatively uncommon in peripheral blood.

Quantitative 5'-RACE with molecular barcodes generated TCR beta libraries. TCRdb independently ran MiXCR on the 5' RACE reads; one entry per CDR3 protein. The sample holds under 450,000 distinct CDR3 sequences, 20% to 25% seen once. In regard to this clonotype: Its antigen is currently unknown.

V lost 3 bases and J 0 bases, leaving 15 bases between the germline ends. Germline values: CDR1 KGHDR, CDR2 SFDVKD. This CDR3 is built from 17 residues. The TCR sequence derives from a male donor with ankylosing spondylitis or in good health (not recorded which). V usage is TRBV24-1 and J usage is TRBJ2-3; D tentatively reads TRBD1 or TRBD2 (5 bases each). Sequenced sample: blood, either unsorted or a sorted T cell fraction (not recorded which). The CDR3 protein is CATSDRRRGQSTDTQYF. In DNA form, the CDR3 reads TGTGCCACCAGTGATCGTCGCCGGGGCCAAAGCACAGATACGCAGTATTTT.